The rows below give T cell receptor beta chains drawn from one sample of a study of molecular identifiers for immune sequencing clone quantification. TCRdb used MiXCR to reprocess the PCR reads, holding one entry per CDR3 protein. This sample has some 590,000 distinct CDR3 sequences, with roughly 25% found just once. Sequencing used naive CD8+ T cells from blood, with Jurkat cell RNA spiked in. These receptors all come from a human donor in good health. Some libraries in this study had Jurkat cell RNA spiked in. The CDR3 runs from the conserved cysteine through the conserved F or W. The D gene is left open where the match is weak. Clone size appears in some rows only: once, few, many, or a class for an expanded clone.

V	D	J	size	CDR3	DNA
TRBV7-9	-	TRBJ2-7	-	CASSLVGGAGRDNEQYF	TGTGCCAGCAGCTTAGTCGGCGGGGCAGGGAGAGATAACGAGCAGTACTTC
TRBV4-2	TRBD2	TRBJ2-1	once	CASSQVPSGKYEQFF	TGTGCCAGCAGCCAAGTCCCTAGCGGGAAGTACGAGCAGTTCTTC
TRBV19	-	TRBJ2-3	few	CASSLGYSDTQYF	TGTGCCAGTAGTTTAGGTTATTCAGATACGCAGTATTTT
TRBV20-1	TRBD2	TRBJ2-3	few	CSATGVAGDQSTDTQYF	TGCAGTGCCACCGGGGTAGCGGGAGACCAGAGCACAGATACGCAGTATTTT
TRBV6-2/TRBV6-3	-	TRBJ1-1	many	CASSYGVEAFF	TGTGCCAGCAGTTACGGGGTGGAAGCTTTCTTT
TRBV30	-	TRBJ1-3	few	CAWSTDSRSGNTIYF	TGTGCCTGGAGTACGGACAGTCGCTCTGGAAACACCATATATTTT
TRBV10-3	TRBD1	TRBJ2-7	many	CAISESDRASSSYEQYF	TGTGCCATCAGTGAGTCTGACAGGGCCTCCAGCTCCTACGAGCAGTACTTC
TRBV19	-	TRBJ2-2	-	CASRWEAGYAGELFF	TGTGCCAGTCGATGGGAGGCAGGGTACGCCGGGGAGCTGTTTTTT
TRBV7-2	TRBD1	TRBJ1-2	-	CASSLVGQGLNYGYTF	TGTGCCAGCAGCTTGGTCGGACAGGGACTTAACTATGGCTACACCTTC
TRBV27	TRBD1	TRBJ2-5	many	CASSLLNAQGAAETQYF	TGTGCCAGCAGTTTATTAAACGCCCAGGGGGCGGCTGAGACCCAGTACTTC
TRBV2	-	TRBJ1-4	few	CASSEEGNSRTNEKLFF	TGTGCCAGCAGTGAAGAAGGAAACAGCAGAACTAATGAAAAACTGTTTTTT
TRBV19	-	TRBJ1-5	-	CASTPWAEDQPQHF	TGTGCCAGTACCCCCTGGGCAGAGGATCAGCCCCAGCATTTT
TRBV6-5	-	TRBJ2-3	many	CASSQPEDTDTQYF	TGTGCCAGCAGTCAACCAGAAGACACAGATACGCAGTATTTT
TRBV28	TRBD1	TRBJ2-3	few	CASSPRTGQDTQYF	TGTGCCAGCAGTCCCCGGACAGGACAAGATACGCAGTATTTT
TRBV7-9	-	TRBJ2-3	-	CASSPVTIYTDTQYF	TGTGCCAGCAGCCCCGTAACGATATATACAGATACGCAGTATTTT
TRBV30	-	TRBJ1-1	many	CAWSVSGGAEAFF	TGTGCCTGGAGTGTATCGGGGGGCGCTGAAGCTTTCTTT
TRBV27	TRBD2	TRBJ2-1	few	CASRPSGSTFHEQFF	TGTGCCAGCAGACCAAGCGGGAGCACTTTCCATGAGCAGTTCTTC
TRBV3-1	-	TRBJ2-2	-	CASSSSAVGPANTGELFF	TGTGCCAGCTCATCCTCGGCGGTGGGGCCGGCGAACACCGGGGAGCTGTTTTTT
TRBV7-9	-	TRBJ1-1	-	CASRQGDRAFF	TGTGCCAGCAGACAAGGGGACCGGGCTTTCTTT
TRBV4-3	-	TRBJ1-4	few	CASRSLQEGNEKLFF	TGCGCCAGCCGATCACTTCAGGAGGGAAATGAAAAACTGTTTTTT
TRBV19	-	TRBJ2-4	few	CASSISGLGNIQYF	TGTGCCAGTAGTATATCAGGGTTGGGAAACATTCAGTACTTC
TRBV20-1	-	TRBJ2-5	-	CSARSRTVQETQYF	TGCAGTGCTAGATCAAGGACAGTTCAAGAGACCCAGTACTTC
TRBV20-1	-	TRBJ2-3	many	CSARNPLSLGDTQYF	TGCAGTGCTAGGAACCCGTTGTCCCTAGGAGATACGCAGTATTTT
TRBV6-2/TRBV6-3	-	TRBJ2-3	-	CASSYVAGATDTPYF	TGTGCCAGCAGTTACGTCGCGGGGGCGACAGATACGCCGTATTTT
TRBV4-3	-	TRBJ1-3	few	CASSQDWLYPGNTIYF	TGCGCCAGCAGCCAAGACTGGCTTTACCCTGGAAACACCATATATTTT
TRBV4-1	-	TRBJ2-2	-	CASSQDFRRGHTGELFF	TGCGCCAGCAGCCAAGATTTTAGGAGGGGACACACCGGGGAGCTGTTTTTT
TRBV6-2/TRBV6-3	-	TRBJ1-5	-	CASSCSWNQPQHF	TGTGCCAGCAGTTGCTCTTGGAACCAGCCCCAGCATTTT
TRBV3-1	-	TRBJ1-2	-	CASSPTGGIRNYGYTF	TGTGCCAGCAGCCCGACCGGCGGGATCCGCAACTATGGCTACACCTTC
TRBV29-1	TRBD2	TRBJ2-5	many	CSVEDPLTSGPLGETQYF	TGCAGCGTTGAAGATCCGTTGACTAGCGGGCCGTTAGGAGAGACCCAGTACTTC
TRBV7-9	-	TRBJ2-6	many	CASSPRDGLSGANVLTF	TGTGCCAGCAGCCCCCGGGACGGACTCTCTGGGGCCAACGTCCTGACTTTC
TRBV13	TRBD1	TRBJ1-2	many	CASSPRETGTGGNYGYTF	TGTGCCAGCAGCCCCAGAGAGACCGGGACAGGGGGCAACTATGGCTACACCTTC
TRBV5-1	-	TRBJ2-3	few	CASYSGWDTTDTQYF	TGCGCCAGCTACTCAGGGTGGGATACCACAGATACGCAGTATTTT
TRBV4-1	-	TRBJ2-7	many	CASSQIAEPYEQYF	TGCGCCAGCAGCCAAATAGCGGAGCCCTACGAGCAGTACTTC
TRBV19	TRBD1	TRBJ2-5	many	CASSPPSVGTAETQYF	TGTGCCAGTAGCCCCCCAAGCGTGGGGACAGCAGAGACCCAGTACTTC
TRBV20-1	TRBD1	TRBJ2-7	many	CSARQTGISYEQYF	TGCAGTGCTAGGCAGACAGGGATTTCTTACGAGCAGTACTTC
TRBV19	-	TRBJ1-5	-	CASQGWSQPQHF	TGTGCCTCACAGGGTTGGAGTCAGCCCCAGCATTTT
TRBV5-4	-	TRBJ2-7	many	CASSLDAGTPEQYF	TGTGCCAGCAGCTTGGACGCAGGGACGCCCGAGCAGTACTTC
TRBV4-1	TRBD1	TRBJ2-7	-	CASSQKQGAPYEQYF	TGCGCCAGCAGCCAGAAACAGGGGGCCCCCTACGAGCAGTACTTC
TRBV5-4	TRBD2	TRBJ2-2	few	CASSLTSGVWTGELFF	TGTGCCAGCAGCCTCACCAGCGGGGTATGGACCGGGGAGCTGTTTTTT
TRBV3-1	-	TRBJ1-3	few	CASRDPLRSGNTIYF	TGTGCCAGCAGAGACCCCCTGCGCTCTGGAAACACCATATATTTT
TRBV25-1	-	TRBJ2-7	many	CASTGQEGYEQYF	TGTGCCAGCACTGGGCAGGAAGGCTACGAGCAGTACTTC
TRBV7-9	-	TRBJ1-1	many	CASSSEVWAANTEAFF	TGTGCCAGCAGCTCAGAGGTCTGGGCTGCAAACACTGAAGCTTTCTTT
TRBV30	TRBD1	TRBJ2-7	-	CAWSITGAMEQYF	TGTGCCTGGAGTATAACAGGGGCTATGGAGCAGTACTTC
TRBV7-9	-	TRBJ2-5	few	CASSLEVYLQETQYF	TGTGCCAGCAGCTTAGAAGTCTACCTACAAGAGACCCAGTACTTC
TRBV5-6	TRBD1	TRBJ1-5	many	CASRRTGSDQPQHF	TGTGCCAGCAGACGGACAGGGTCGGATCAGCCCCAGCATTTT
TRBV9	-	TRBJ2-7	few	CASSTAAWSSYEQYF	TGTGCCAGCAGCACAGCGGCGTGGAGCTCCTACGAGCAGTACTTC
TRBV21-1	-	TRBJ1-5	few	CASPAIGLNQPQHF	TGTGCCAGCCCAGCAATAGGGTTGAATCAGCCCCAGCATTTT
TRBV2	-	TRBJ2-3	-	CASSDLAGEYTDTQYF	TGTGCCAGCAGTGATCTGGCAGGGGAGTACACAGATACGCAGTATTTT
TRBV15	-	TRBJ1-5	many	CATSRTGSQPQHF	TGTGCCACCAGCAGGACAGGTAGTCAGCCCCAGCATTTT
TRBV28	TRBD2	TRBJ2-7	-	CAIPPGTSGSGAPYF	TGTGCCATCCCCCCCGGGACTAGCGGTTCAGGGGCGCCGTACTTC
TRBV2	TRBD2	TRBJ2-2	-	CASSEAVTSGANTGELFF	TGTGCCAGCAGTGAAGCGGTGACTAGCGGGGCAAACACCGGGGAGCTGTTTTTT
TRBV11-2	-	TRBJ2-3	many	CASSLYRVFTDTQYF	TGTGCCAGCAGCCTCTACAGGGTTTTCACAGATACGCAGTATTTT
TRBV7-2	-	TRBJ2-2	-	CASSLVVSGFNTGELFF	TGTGCCAGCAGCTTAGTGGTCAGCGGGTTTAACACCGGGGAGCTGTTTTTT
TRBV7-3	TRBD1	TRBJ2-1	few	CASSLGAGTVGDEQFF	TGTGCCAGCAGCTTAGGGGCCGGGACAGTGGGCGATGAGCAGTTCTTC
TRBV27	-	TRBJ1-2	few	CASSLNWGPSLGGYTF	TGTGCCAGCAGTTTAAATTGGGGGCCCAGCCTTGGTGGCTACACCTTC
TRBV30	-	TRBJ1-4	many	CAWSVLGVQLFF	TGTGCCTGGAGTGTACTTGGGGTGCAACTGTTTTTT
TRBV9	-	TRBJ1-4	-	CASSVYGSPRDEKLFF	TGTGCCAGCAGCGTGTACGGTTCCCCCCGTGATGAAAAACTGTTTTTT
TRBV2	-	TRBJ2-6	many	CASIGGGRSGANVLTF	TGTGCCAGCATCGGAGGAGGCCGCTCTGGGGCCAACGTCCTGACTTTC